Sequencing of this T cell receptor (beta chain) was carried out in a study of PD-1 blockade in classical Hodgkin lymphoma (dated by TCRdb to 2019 to 2021). A note on the overall study: Nivolumab dosing was 3 mg/kg intravenously every 2 weeks, continuing until either disease progression or unacceptable toxicity. The study used TCR beta sequencing and CyTOF to define a peripheral blood immune signature of response to PD-1 blockade in classical Hodgkin lymphoma.

V is shortened by 8 bases, J by 2 bases, and the region joining them spans 12 bases. Sequences MNHEY (CDR1) and SMNVEV (CDR2) are obtained from the germline V gene (reference sequence). Reading from cysteine to phenylalanine, the CDR3 counts 13 amino acids. Kept here is only the CDR3 DNA, which spans 39 bases and is read in frame from base 1. The time point label, as the study defines it: cycle 2 day 1 (C2D1) of nivolumab. Every trial patient had relapsed following autologous stem cell transplantation, and prior brentuximab vedotin exposure was what differed among cohorts A, B and C. The trial cohort comprised some 60 patients with relapsed/refractory classical Hodgkin lymphoma whose best overall responses were complete response, partial response or progressive disease. In the multi-cohort phase II CheckMate 205 trial, trial patients received single-agent nivolumab. An independent review committee assessed best overall response by applying the 2007 International Working Group response criteria. Trial PBMCs were collected immediately before nivolumab initiation (C1D1) and during therapy at cycle 2 day 1 and cycle 4 day 1. Peripheral blood was collected in 8 mL Vacutainer Cell Preparation Tubes, from which PBMCs were isolated by centrifugation and then cryopreserved.

For this clone: Its antigen is still unknown. Base qualities are not provided; no much larger clone lies one nucleotide away.

Genomic DNA was isolated using the Qiagen DNeasy kit from unsorted PBMCs as well as from negatively selected CD4+ and CD8+ fractions. TCR beta CDR3 regions were subjected to amplification by immunoSEQ multiplex PCR with primers that anneal to V and J segments. Amplification bias was minimized using a synthetic immune receptor repertoire, and residual bias was removed computationally after sequencing. Per the source publication's procedure: Repertoire diversity was quantified as the Shannon entropy index using custom Python scripts. Unsorted, CD4+ and CD8+ repertoires were examined separately, except in combined analyses, for which CD4+ and CD8+ sequences were merged in silico. A clone was considered expanded if an increase in frequency of at least 2-fold after treatment relative to C1D1 was found, and a pseudocount of 0.5 was applied to clones undetected at baseline. Clones with 0 or 1 copy at C1D1 were defined as singleton clones, while clones with 2 or more copies were defined as non-singleton clones. Clones expanded in unsorted samples were labelled as CD4+, CD8+ or unknown by matching protein sequences in sorted samples from the same patient. Wilcoxon tests on paired samples were used to test diversity changes from C1D1 to C4D1. TCRdb carries this immuneACCESS record with in-frame sequences only. Its versions omit some clonotypes, under half of them owing to an unresolved V gene in the studies checked, with the rest unexplained. Clone size and the V and J calls come from that table; the DNA yielded D and trimming. For this sample the table gives about 110,000 clones, of which approximately 90% were detected only once. Just under 20% of the sample rests with the top ten.

What the research found in general, with its limitations: Among trial patients, those achieving complete response had baseline diversity similar to that of newly diagnosed patients, while diversity was significantly lower in partial responders and progressors. The study covered only a single clinical trial cohort, and the causes of the repertoire differences, possibly disease activity or prior therapy, were still not defined. Lower diversity was seen in patients whose nivolumab began less than 1 year after ASCT, and these patients were left out of later analyses so that immune reconstitution would not confound the results. By C4D1, a significant rise was seen in CD4+ TCR diversity but not in CD8+ TCR diversity (p=0.0027 vs p=0.16), and the rise was most apparent among complete responders (p=0.02). Baseline TCR diversity was reported to be lower in newly diagnosed patients than in healthy donors and to be lower still in relapsed/refractory patients.

This sequence uses TRBV27 and TRBJ1-1; the D gene is possibly TRBD1, with 5 bases matching. The TCR sequence derives from a human donor with classical Hodgkin lymphoma. The material was peripheral blood mononuclear cells (PBMCs), obtained before the second cycle of nivolumab. This receptor carries the CDR3 CASRPRTNTEAFF. The DNA sequence is as follows: TGTGCCAGCCGCCCTCGGACAAACACTGAAGCTTTCTTT.